This entry lists 24 T cell receptor beta chains sequenced from one sample in a study of immune cell composition in non-small cell lung cancer. Normal lung was sampled as far from the tumour as possible, at least 3 cm. Clones were read by immunoSEQ multiplex PCR, and TCRdb kept only the in-frame ones, dropping some. The table lists about 380 clones, around 80% of them singletons, with 7.3% in the top ten. The specimen sequenced was non-adjacent lung tissue. These receptors were obtained from a human donor with non-small cell lung cancer.

The chain is built from TRBV7-2 and TRBJ1-4, with a possible D match to TRBD1 (5 bases). V was shortened by 3 bases and J by 5 bases, with 10 bases between the two germline ends. In germline, CDR1 is SGHTA, CDR2 FQGNSA. This CDR3 is 14 amino acids long. The CDR3 region is CASSLNPGNEKLFF. The CDR3 DNA reads as TGTGCCAGCAGCTTGAATCCAGGGAATGAAAAACTGTTTTTT. Combining the CDR3 with reference TRBV7-2 and TRBJ1-4 gives the whole variable domain GAGVSQSPSNKVTEKGKDVELRCDPISGHTALYWYRQSLGQGLEFLIYFQGNSAPDKSGLPSDRFSAERTGGSVSTLTIQRTQQEDSAVYLCASSLNPGNEKLFFGSGTQLSVL.

This clone was picked up a small number of times. This chain uses TRBV21-1 with TRBJ1-4. TRBV21-1 is marked as a pseudogene. The CDR3 is 15 residues long. The CDR3 sequence is CASSNPPATNEKLFF. Here the CDR3 DNA reads TGTGCCAGCAGCAATCCGCCGGCAACTAATGAAAAACTGTTTTTT.

This clone was seen a handful of times. CDR3 in amino acids: CASSSTGGGNTIYF. The CDR3 coding sequence is TGTGCCAGCAGCTCCACGGGGGGTGGAAACACCATATATTTT. The rearrangement joins TRBV7-6 to TRBJ1-3; D perhaps matches TRBD1 (5 bases). The CDR3 extends over 14 amino acids. Germline loops: CDR1 SGHVS, CDR2 FNYEAQ. The V gene lost 4 bases and the J gene lost 3 bases, with 10 bases spanning the gap.

The chain employs TRBV13 and TRBJ2-5, with D tentatively TRBD1 (5 bases). The germline V gene encodes CDR1 PRHDT and CDR2 FYEKMQ (reference sequence). The CDR3 runs 14 residues. Deletions cut 5 bases from V and 6 bases from J, with 16 bases between. CDR3 loop: CASSVTGLEKTQYF. The CDR3 DNA reads TGTGCCAGCAGCGTTACAGGTTTGGAGAAGACCCAGTACTTC.

This chain joins TRBV7-2 and TRBJ2-4; D uncertain. This CDR3 has 14 residues. Germline V CDR1 and CDR2: SGHTA, FQGNSA. V shed 2 bases and J shed 6 bases, with 11 bases lying between them. The DNA of the CDR3 is TGTGCCAGCAGCTTACCCCCACTAAGAAACATTCAGTACTTC. Its translation is CASSLPPLRNIQYF.

The gene calls are TRBV4-2 and TRBJ2-3; 7 nucleotides match TRBD2. Trimming removed 4 bases from V and 5 bases from J; junction bases left unmatched: 12. The CDR3 is made up of 16 amino acids. Germline V gives CDR1 LGHNA, CDR2 YNFKEQ. CDR3 sequence (DNA): TGTGCCAGCAGCCCGACGGGACTACCCCTAATAGATACGCAGTATTTT. Translating it yields CASSPTGLPLIDTQYF.

This clone has a handful of counts. V is TRBV9 and J is TRBJ2-7; 11 bases are shared with TRBD2. V gave up 3 bases and J gave up 4 bases; unmatched junction bases: 6. Germline CDR1 SGDLS, CDR2 YYNGEE. This CDR3 is 15 amino acids long. CDR3 in DNA: TGTGCCAGCAGCGCACTAGCGGGAGTAGGATACGAGCAGTACTTC. Translated, it gives CASSALAGVGYEQYF.

The V and J genes are TRBV7-2 and TRBJ1-5, with 9 bases fitting TRBD1. Germline CDR1 is SGHTA and CDR2 is FQGNSA. V dropped 5 bases and J dropped 3; count of bases not matched to a gene: 5. The CDR3 sequence is 15 residues long. The CDR3, as DNA: TGTGCCAGCAGCCTAGGACAGGGGCTCAATCAGCCCCAGCATTTT. Translated, it gives CASSLGQGLNQPQHF.

CDR3 DNA: TGCGCCAGCAGCTCGAACCCAGGCCCCGGGAGTTTTGGTGAGCAGTACTTC. As protein: CASSSNPGPGSFGEQYF. The chain has TRBV5-1 and TRBJ2-5; D possibly corresponds to TRBD2 (6 bases). Germline values: CDR1 SGHRS, CDR2 YFSETQ. V was cut by 3 bases and J by 11 bases, with 29 bases left in between. This CDR3 spans 17 amino acids.

This sequence joins TRBV28 and TRBJ1-4; TRBD1 might be the D (5 bases). Germline loops: CDR1 MDHEN, CDR2 SYDVKM. The CDR3 consists of 13 residues. Trimming removed 5 bases at V and 6 bases at J, with 10 bases between. CDR3 region: CASSTGHYEKLFF. CDR3 in DNA: TGTGCCAGCAGTACTGGACATTATGAAAAACTGTTTTTT. Filled out from reference TRBV28 and TRBJ1-4, the complete variable domain reads DVKVTQSSRYLVKRTGEKVFLECVQDMDHENMFWYRQDPGLGLRLIYFSYDVKMKEKGDIPEGYSVSREKKERFSLILESASTNQTSMYLCASSTGHYEKLFFGSGTQLSVL.

The V and J genes are TRBV7-9 and TRBJ2-3, with 8 positions matching TRBD1. The V gene's germline CDR1 is SEHNR and CDR2 FQNEAQ (reference sequence). V shed 8 bases and J 6 bases; nucleotides not matched to a gene: 10. The CDR3 is 14 residues long. CDR3 residues: CASSGRTGRDTQYF. DNA of the CDR3: TGTGCCAGCTCGGGAAGGACAGGGAGGGATACGCAGTATTTT.

This chain connects TRBV6-6 to TRBJ2-7; the match to TRBD2 covers 10 bases. This CDR3 has 14 amino acids. Per the germline V gene, CDR1 is MNHNY and CDR2 is SVGAGI (reference sequence). V lost 5 bases to trimming and J lost 7 bases; unmatched junction nucleotides: 8. The CDR3 coding sequence is TGTGCCAGCAGTCTAGCGGGAGAAGGGGATGAGCAGTACTTC. Its protein is CASSLAGEGDEQYF.

The chain joins TRBV5-4 to TRBJ1-2; TRBD1 is a possible D gene (5 bases). Between the trimmed V and J ends, which lost 4 bases and 4 bases, there was a span of 11 bases. The V gene's germline CDR1 is SGHNT and CDR2 YYREEE (reference sequence). This CDR3 spans 13 amino acids. CDR3 coding DNA: TGTGCCAGCAGCCCAGACAGTTCCTATGGCTACACCTTC. Residues: CASSPDSSYGYTF.

This chain links TRBV2 with TRBJ1-1; no firm D call. This CDR3 is 14 amino acids long. Trimming left V 7 bases short and J 3 bases short, with 15 bases between. Germline V gene lookup returns CDR1 SNHLY and CDR2 FYNNEI. The DNA for the CDR3 is TGTGCCAGCATCCGGGAGACTAAGGACACTGAAGCTTTCTTT. Translation: CASIRETKDTEAFF.

This chain connects TRBV15 to TRBJ2-4; 11 bases are shared with TRBD2. CDR1 and CDR2 from the germline V gene are LNHNV and YYDKDF (reference sequence). This CDR3 spans 17 amino acids. V lost 0 bases to trimming and J lost 3 bases; unmatched junction nucleotides: 4. Here the CDR3 DNA reads TGTGCCACCAGCAGAGATGTAGCGGGGGGGGGCAAAAACATTCAGTACTTC. Its protein is CATSRDVAGGGKNIQYF.

This clone turned up a few times. The rearrangement links TRBV18 to TRBJ1-5; possible D gene TRBD1, 5 bases. This CDR3 contains 15 residues. Germline lookup yields CDR1 KGHSH and CDR2 LQKENI. The V end lost 1 base, the J end lost 0 bases, and 7 bases lay between the germline ends. The CDR3 DNA reads TGTGCCAGCTCACCACAGGGGAATAGCAATCAGCCCCAGCATTTT. Translation gives CASSPQGNSNQPQHF.

V is TRBV7-9 and J is TRBJ1-1; the match to TRBD1 covers 9 bases. CDR1 and CDR2 from the germline V gene are SEHNR and FQNEAQ (reference sequence). This CDR3 spans 14 amino acids. J gave up 10 bases and V 0 bases, and 6 bases lay outside the gene matches. The CDR3 sequence is CASSLAKGQGGAFF. CDR3 nucleotide sequence: TGTGCCAGCAGCTTAGCTAAGGGACAGGGTGGAGCTTTCTTT.

In this sample, this clone turned up a few times. The chain links TRBV4-3 to TRBJ1-1; TRBD1 is a possible D gene (6 bases). Germline V gives CDR1 LGHNA, CDR2 YSLEER. V was clipped by 2 bases and J by 7 bases, with 14 bases between them. CDR3 length equals 14 residues. CDR3 amino acids: CASSQTYQGIEAFF. The CDR3, as DNA: TGCGCCAGCAGCCAAACCTATCAGGGGATTGAAGCTTTCTTT.

By share of the sample, this clone is hyperexpanded (1% or more). The chain links TRBV30 to TRBJ2-5, with a weak D call TRBD1 (6 bases). CDR1 is GTSNPN and CDR2 is SVGIG in the germline V gene (reference sequence). The CDR3 contains 14 residues. Trimming shortened V by 7 bases and J by 2 bases, and 17 bases separated the two germline ends. The chain's CDR3 is CAFLPGGRQETQYF. Here the CDR3 DNA reads TGTGCCTTCCTCCCTGGGGGCCGGCAAGAGACCCAGTACTTC.

This chain links TRBV9 with TRBJ1-1; no clear D gene. The CDR3 extends over 15 amino acids. V lost 2 bases and J lost 0, with 11 bases in between. Germline CDR1 SGDLS, CDR2 YYNGEE. The chain's CDR3 is CASSVGTQLNTEAFF. For the CDR3, the DNA is TGTGCCAGCAGCGTGGGCACTCAATTGAACACTGAAGCTTTCTTT.

The sample holds a few counts of this clone. This chain joins TRBV28 and TRBJ2-7; 9 bases are shared with TRBD2. The CDR3 is 15 residues long. The V gene's germline CDR1 is MDHEN and CDR2 SYDVKM. J lost 2 bases, V lost 2 bases, and 4 bases had no gene match. CDR3 DNA sequence: TGTGCCAGCAGTTTAGCAGCGGGGGGTCCCTACGAGCAGTACTTC. Translating gives CASSLAAGGPYEQYF.

The rearrangement uses TRBV5-4 and TRBJ2-7; D call uncertain. Between the trimmed V and J ends, which lost 2 bases and 0 bases, there was a span of 9 bases. The V gene's germline CDR1 is SGHNT and CDR2 YYREEE (reference sequence). The CDR3 sequence is 14 residues long. CDR3 sequence reads: CASSLRGTSYEQYF. CDR3 nucleotide sequence: TGTGCCAGCAGCTTACGAGGTACCTCCTACGAGCAGTACTTC.

The J gene is TRBJ1-5, the V gene TRBV7-5; the table's D call of TRBD1 was not tested on the DNA. TRBV7-5 is recorded as a pseudogene. The length of the CDR3 is 17 residues. The CDR3 DNA sequence: TGTGTCAGAAGCTCAAACCCCCGGGACAGGGGGCTTCAGCCCCAGCATTTT. This sequence encodes CVRSSNPRDRGLQPQHF.

The chain recombines TRBV7-2 with TRBJ1-2; 8 positions match TRBD1. The CDR3 is 16 amino acids. With 3 bases clipped from V and 8 bases from J, the junction kept 14 bases outside the gene matches. From germline, CDR1 is SGHTA and CDR2 FQGNSA. CDR3: CASSFNRDRIGRGYTF. The CDR3 nucleotides read TGTGCCAGCAGCTTCAATCGGGACAGGATCGGACGAGGCTACACCTTC.